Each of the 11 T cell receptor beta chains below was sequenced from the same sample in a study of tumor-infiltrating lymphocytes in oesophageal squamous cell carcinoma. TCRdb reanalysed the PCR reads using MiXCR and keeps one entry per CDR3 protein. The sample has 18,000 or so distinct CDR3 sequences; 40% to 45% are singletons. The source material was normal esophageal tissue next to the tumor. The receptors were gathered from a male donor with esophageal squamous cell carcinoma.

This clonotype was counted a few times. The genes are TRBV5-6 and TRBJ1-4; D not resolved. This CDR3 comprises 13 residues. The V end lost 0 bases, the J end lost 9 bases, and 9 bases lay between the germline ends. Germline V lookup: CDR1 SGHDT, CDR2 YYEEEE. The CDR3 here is CASSLGAGQKLFF. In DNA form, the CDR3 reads TGTGCCAGCAGCTTGGGCGCGGGCCAAAAACTGTTTTTT.

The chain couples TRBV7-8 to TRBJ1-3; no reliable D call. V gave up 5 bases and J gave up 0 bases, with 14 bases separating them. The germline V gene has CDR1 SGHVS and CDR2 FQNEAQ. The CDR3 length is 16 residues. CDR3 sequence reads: CASSPRLQPSGNTIYF. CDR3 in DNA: TGTGCCAGCAGCCCAAGGTTGCAGCCCTCTGGAAACACCATATATTTT.

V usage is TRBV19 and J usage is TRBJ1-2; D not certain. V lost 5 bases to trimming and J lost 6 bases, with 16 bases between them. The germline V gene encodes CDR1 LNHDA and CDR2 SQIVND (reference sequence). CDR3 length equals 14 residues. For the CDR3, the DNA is TGTGCCAGTAGTCGGGTTGACCTCCGTAATGGCTACACCTTC. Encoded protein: CASSRVDLRNGYTF.

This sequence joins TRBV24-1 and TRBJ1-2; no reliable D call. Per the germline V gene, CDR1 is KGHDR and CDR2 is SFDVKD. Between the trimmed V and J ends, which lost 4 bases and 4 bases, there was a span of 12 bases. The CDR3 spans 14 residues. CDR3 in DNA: TGTGCCACCAGTGACCAAGGGCGAGGCTATGGCTACACCTTC. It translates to CATSDQGRGYGYTF.

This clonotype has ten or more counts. The CDR3 region has the DNA TGTGCCAGCCGGCTAGTTTACAATGAGCAGTTCTTC. This codes for CASRLVYNEQFF. The chain couples TRBV5-5 to TRBJ2-1; D not certain. CDR1 is SGHKS, CDR2 YYEKEE, per germline (reference sequence). The CDR3 covers 12 residues. V was trimmed by 7 bases and J by 4 bases, leaving 9 bases between them.

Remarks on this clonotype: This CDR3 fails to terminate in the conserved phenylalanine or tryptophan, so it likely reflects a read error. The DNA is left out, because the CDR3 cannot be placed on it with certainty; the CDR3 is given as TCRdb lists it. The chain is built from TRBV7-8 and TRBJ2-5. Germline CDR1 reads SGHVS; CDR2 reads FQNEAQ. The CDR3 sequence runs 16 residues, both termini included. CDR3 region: CASSLGRGQETQYFGS.

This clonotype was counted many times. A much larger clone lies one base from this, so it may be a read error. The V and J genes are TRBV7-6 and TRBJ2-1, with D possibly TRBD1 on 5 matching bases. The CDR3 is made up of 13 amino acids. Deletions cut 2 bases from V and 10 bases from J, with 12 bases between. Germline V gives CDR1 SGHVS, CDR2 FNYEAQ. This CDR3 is CASSLQGVYEQFF. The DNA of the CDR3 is TGTGCCAGCAGCTTACAGGGCGTCTACGAGCAGTTCTTC. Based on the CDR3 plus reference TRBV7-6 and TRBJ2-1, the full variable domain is GAGVSQSPRYKVTKRGQDVALRCDPISGHVSLYWYRQALGQGPEFLTYFNYEAQQDKSGLPNDRFSAERPEGSISTLTIQRTEQRDSAMYRCASSLQGVYEQFFGPGTRLTVL.

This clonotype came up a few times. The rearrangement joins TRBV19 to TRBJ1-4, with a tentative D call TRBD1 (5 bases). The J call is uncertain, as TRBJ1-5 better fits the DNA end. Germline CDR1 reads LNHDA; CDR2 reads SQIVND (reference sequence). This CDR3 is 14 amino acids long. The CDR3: CASSKTVGNQPQHF. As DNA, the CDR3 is TGTGCCAGTAGCAAGACAGTCGGCAATCAGCCCCAGCATTTT.

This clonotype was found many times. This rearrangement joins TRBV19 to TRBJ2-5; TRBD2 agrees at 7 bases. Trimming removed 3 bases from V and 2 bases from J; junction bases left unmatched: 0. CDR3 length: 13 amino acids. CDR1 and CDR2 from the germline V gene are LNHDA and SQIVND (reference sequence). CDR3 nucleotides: TGTGCCAGTAGTATGGGGGGGCAAGAGACCCAGTACTTC. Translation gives CASSMGGQETQYF.

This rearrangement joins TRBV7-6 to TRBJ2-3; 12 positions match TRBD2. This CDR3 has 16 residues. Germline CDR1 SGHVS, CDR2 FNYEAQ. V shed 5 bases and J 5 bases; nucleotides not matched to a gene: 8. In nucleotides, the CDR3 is TGTGCCAGCAGCGCCTATGCTAGCGGGGGGGGAGATACGCAGTATTTT. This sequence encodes CASSAYASGGGDTQYF.

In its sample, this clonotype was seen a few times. In DNA form, the CDR3 reads TGTGCCAGCAGTAAGACTAGCGGATTCACAGATACGCAGTATTTT. It codes for CASSKTSGFTDTQYF. The V and J genes are TRBV12-3 or TRBV12-4 and TRBJ2-3; 9 bases align to TRBD2. The CDR3 spans 15 residues. The J segment lost 2 bases and the V segment lost 5 bases, leaving 5 bases of the junction unmatched.